The T cell receptor beta chain described here comes from a study of cytomegalovirus exposure and HLA in healthy donors. As to this clone: Its antigen remains unidentified.

Regarding the study as a whole: Confirmation in vitro established that a few CMV-associated chains were specific for CMV antigens. Across HLA loci, a later analysis found differing TCR association rates, with DRB1 most and HLA-C fewest. In a later analysis, V- and J-gene trimming of beta chains associated with a DCLRE1C missense variant, replicated independently. Most observed TCR sequences were rare, whereas some public TCRs were detected in many donors.

V dropped 5 bases and J dropped 1 base, with 11 bases sitting between them. CDR1 and CDR2 (germline): MDHEN, SYDVKM. CDR3 length: 14 amino acids. With 60 Vbeta and 13 Jbeta primers, the PCR was carried out. Assay: immunoSEQ multiplex PCR; the TCRdb copy retains only in-frame clones and omits some. The sample has 45,000 to 60,000 clones. V gene TRBV28 combines with J gene TRBJ1-1, with D possibly matching TRBD1 (5 bases). This receptor was identified in a male donor in good health and CMV-seronegative. Sequenced sample: PBMCs. CDR3 coding DNA: TGTGCCAGCAGTCCCGTTAGGGGGAACACTGAAGCTTTCTTT. Protein: CASSPVRGNTEAFF.